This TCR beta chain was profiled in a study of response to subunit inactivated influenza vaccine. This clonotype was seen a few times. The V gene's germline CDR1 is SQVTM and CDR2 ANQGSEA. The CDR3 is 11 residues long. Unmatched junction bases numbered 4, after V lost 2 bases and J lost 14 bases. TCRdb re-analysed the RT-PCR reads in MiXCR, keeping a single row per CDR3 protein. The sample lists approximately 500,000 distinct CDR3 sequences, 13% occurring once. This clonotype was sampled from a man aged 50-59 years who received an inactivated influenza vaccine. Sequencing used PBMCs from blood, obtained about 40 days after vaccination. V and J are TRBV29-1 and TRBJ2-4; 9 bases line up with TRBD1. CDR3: CSVELGTGKYF. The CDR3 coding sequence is TGCAGCGTTGAACTCGGGACAGGGAAGTACTTC.